What follows are 23 T cell receptor beta chains derived from one specimen sequenced in a study of blood T cells in healthy people across ages. It was with a sample-barcoded 5' primer and a J-beta primer mix that a second PCR of roughly 6 to 12 cycles was run. From the 5' RACE reads, TCRdb called clonotypes with MiXCR, one entry per CDR3 protein. This table has approximately 850,000 distinct CDR3 sequences, under 45% appearing once. The sample comprised blood. These receptors were taken from a man aged 55 to 69 in good health.

The CDR3 DNA is TGTGCCAGCAGCTTAGTGGGACAGGGGATTTCCGAGACCCAGTACTTC. It encodes CASSLVGQGISETQYF. The J gene is TRBJ2-7, the V gene TRBV7-9, with TRBD1 identical over 10 bases. The J call may not be correct, given that the DNA end is closer to TRBJ2-5. Looked up from germline, CDR1 is SEHNR and CDR2 is FQNEAQ (reference sequence). The CDR3 covers 16 residues.

In nucleotides, the CDR3 is TGTGCCAGCAGCGTAGAGTCCTTTTATGGGAGCAATCAGCCCCAGCATTTT. As protein: CASSVESFYGSNQPQHF. This chain uses TRBV9 with TRBJ1-5; D remains ambiguous. The CDR3 consists of 17 residues. Germline V lookup: CDR1 SGDLS, CDR2 YYNGEE. V lost 0 bases to trimming and J lost 1 base, with 14 bases between them.

The chain carries TRBV5-1 and TRBJ1-6; D not resolved. The germline V gene has CDR1 SGHRS and CDR2 YFSETQ. The CDR3 consists of 12 residues. V was cut by 0 bases and J by 9 bases, with 4 bases left in between. The CDR3: CASSLGVSPLHF. The CDR3 nucleotides read TGCGCCAGCAGCTTGGGCGTTTCACCCCTCCACTTT.

This clonotype was seen only a few times. V and J are TRBV6-1 and TRBJ2-1, with TRBD2 matching 10 bases. The trim removed 8 bases at V and 6 bases at J, leaving 4 bases unmatched. The CDR3 is made up of 13 amino acids. Germline values: CDR1 MNHNS, CDR2 SASEGT. Written as DNA, the CDR3 is TGTGCCAGCGAGCGGGGGGGCCGCAATGAGCAGTTCTTC. As protein: CASERGGRNEQFF.

This clonotype was detected only a few times. V and J are TRBV3-1 and TRBJ2-4, with D unclear. V was shortened by 3 bases and J by 1 base, with 7 bases between the two germline ends. CDR1 is LGHDT, CDR2 YNNKEL, per germline (reference sequence). The CDR3 sequence is 14 residues long. The CDR3 loop reads CASSQLGAKNIQYF. The CDR3 DNA reads TGTGCCAGCAGCCAGTTGGGGGCCAAAAACATTCAGTACTTC.

The V gene is TRBV20-1, the J gene TRBJ2-5; TRBD2 matches 7 bases. V shed 3 bases, J shed 4 bases, and the junction held 5 bases outside the gene matches. The CDR3 has 13 residues. Germline values: CDR1 DFQATT, CDR2 SNEGSKA (reference sequence). CDR3 sequence (DNA): TGCAGTGCTAGTAGGACTAGTACAGAGACCCAGTACTTC. Amino acid sequence: CSASRTSTETQYF.

The V gene is TRBV10-3, the J gene TRBJ1-1; D uncertain. CDR1 and CDR2 (germline): ENHRY, SYGVKD. The CDR3 is made up of 14 amino acids. The V end was cut by 0 bases, the J end by 8 bases, with 13 bases between. CDR3 DNA: TGTGCCATCAGTGAGTCCGGCCCGCTGGGAGAAGCTTTCTTT. As protein: CAISESGPLGEAFF.

This chain uses TRBV28 with TRBJ1-5; D not certain. Germline V gene lookup returns CDR1 MDHEN and CDR2 SYDVKM. The CDR3 contains 19 residues. V gave up 3 bases and J gave up 0 bases, with 21 bases separating them. In nucleotides, the CDR3 is TGTGCCAGCAGTTTCTCTCAGACACCATCCCCCTATAGCAATCAGCCCCAGCATTTT. Protein product: CASSFSQTPSPYSNQPQHF.

This chain links TRBV5-6 with TRBJ2-5; 8 bases map to TRBD2. Trimming took 1 base from V and 5 from J; bases not matched to a gene: 7. Germline V gene lookup returns CDR1 SGHDT and CDR2 YYEEEE. This CDR3 contains 15 residues. DNA for the CDR3: TGTGCCAGCAGCTTGCGGGGGGGCCCCTGGGAGACCCAGTACTTC. Translating gives CASSLRGGPWETQYF.

The chain combines TRBV6-2 or TRBV6-3 with TRBJ2-1; TRBD2 is a possible D gene (6 bases). The DNA end is a closer match to TRBJ2-7, so the J assignment may be wrong. The germline V gene encodes CDR1 MNHEY and CDR2 SVGEGT. The CDR3 length is 15 residues. The CDR3 sequence is CASTKGTGRYNEQYF. The CDR3 DNA is TGTGCCAGCACAAAAGGGACGGGGAGGTACAATGAGCAGTACTTC.

This clonotype has just a few counts. The rearrangement uses TRBV12-3 or TRBV12-4 and TRBJ2-1, with no clear D. Trimming shortened V by 3 bases and J by 5 bases, and 8 bases separated the two germline ends. CDR3 size: 13 residues. The CDR3 region is CASSLSTNNEQFF. CDR3 bases: TGTGCCAGCAGTTTGTCCACTAACAATGAGCAGTTCTTC.

The rearrangement uses TRBV7-2 and TRBJ2-7; no reliable D call. Germline V CDR1 and CDR2: SGHTA, FQGNSA. CDR3 length: 15 amino acids. Deletions cut 5 bases from V and 3 bases from J, with 17 bases between. CDR3 region: CASSPAPAPNYEQYF. The CDR3 DNA reads TGTGCCAGCAGCCCAGCCCCGGCACCAAACTACGAGCAGTACTTC.

The gene calls are TRBV6-6 and TRBJ2-1; D call uncertain. The CDR3 runs 16 residues. The germline CDR1 and CDR2 sequences are MNHNY and SVGAGI (reference sequence). V was shortened by 10 bases and J by 2 bases, with 21 bases between the two germline ends. The CDR3 protein is CATQNKVTFAYNEQFF. In nucleotides, the CDR3 is TGTGCCACCCAAAACAAAGTGACATTTGCCTACAATGAGCAGTTCTTC.

This clonotype was recorded a few times. A read error may explain this, as a much larger clone is one base away. The chain employs TRBV6-6 and TRBJ1-6, with D maybe TRBD1 (6 bases). The CDR3 extends over 13 amino acids. Germline loops: CDR1 MNHNY, CDR2 SVGAGI (reference sequence). The CDR3 sequence is CASRSTGYSPPHF. The CDR3 DNA is TGTGCCAGCAGGTCGACAGGATATTCACCCCCCCACTTT.

The chain links TRBV5-1 to TRBJ2-3; D not certain. From germline, CDR1 is SGHRS and CDR2 YFSETQ. Trimming cost V 0 bases and J 0 bases, with 11 bases left between them. The CDR3 is 16 residues long. Here the CDR3 reads CASSLALIQSTDTQYF. The CDR3 coding sequence is TGCGCCAGCAGCTTGGCCTTAATACAGAGCACAGATACGCAGTATTTT.

This chain's CDR3 is CASSLARGTTEAFF. The CDR3 bases are TGCGCCAGCAGCCTTGCCCGAGGAACCACTGAAGCTTTCTTT. This rearrangement joins TRBV4-3 to TRBJ1-1; no clear D gene. Trimming cost V 4 bases and J 4 bases, with 13 bases left between them. This CDR3 spans 14 amino acids. Germline V lookup: CDR1 LGHNA, CDR2 YSLEER.

The chain joins TRBV27 to TRBJ2-1, with D tentatively TRBD2 (6 bases). The CDR3 sequence is 15 residues long. V was cut by 5 bases and J by 6 bases, with 17 bases left in between. CDR1 and CDR2 (germline): MNHEY, SMNVEV (reference sequence). The CDR3: CASSLTGTLINEQFF. The CDR3 DNA reads as TGTGCCAGCAGTCTAACCGGGACTCTCATCAATGAGCAGTTCTTC.

The chain is built from TRBV29-1 and TRBJ2-5; TRBD2 matches at 9 bases. This CDR3 contains 14 residues. CDR1 is SQVTM and CDR2 is ANQGSEA in the germline V gene. V lost 6 bases and J lost 3; bases outside the gene matches: 8. The CDR3 sequence: CSVSKRLAEETQYF. CDR3 sequence (DNA): TGCAGCGTCTCCAAACGACTAGCGGAAGAGACCCAGTACTTC.

In regard to this clonotype: A junction end diverges from the germline sequence, so it may reflect a read error. The chain joins TRBV7-8 to TRBJ2-3; the D gene is possibly TRBD1 (6 bases). The length of the CDR3 is 14 residues. The germline CDR1 and CDR2 sequences are SGHVS and FQNEAQ. CDR3 sequence (DNA): TGTGTCAGCAGCTTAAGACAGGACACAGATACGCAGTATTTT. Translating it yields CVSSLRQDTDTQYF.

This clonotype was observed once. The chain carries TRBV2 and TRBJ1-2, with D unresolved. The CDR3 is made up of 16 amino acids. Trimming cost V 4 bases and J 0 bases, with 15 bases left between them. The germline V gene has CDR1 SNHLY and CDR2 FYNNEI. CDR3 bases: TGTGCCAGCAGTGGAGTTATGATGACGGCTAACTATGGCTACACCTTC. Translating it yields CASSGVMMTANYGYTF. Looking up the rest from reference TRBV2 and TRBJ1-2 gives the full variable domain: EPEVTQTPSHQVTQMGQEVILRCVPISNHLYFYWYRQILGQKVEFLVSFYNNEISEKSEIFDDQFSVERPDGSNFTLKIRSTKLEDSAMYFCASSGVMMTANYGYTFGSGTRLTVV.

The chain combines TRBV5-8 with TRBJ2-5; the match to TRBD2 covers 15 bases. There are 18 residues in the CDR3. The germline CDR1 and CDR2 sequences are SGHTS and YDEGEE. Unmatched junction bases numbered 8, after V lost 0 bases and J lost 5 bases. The chain's CDR3 is CASSLGTSGGAGLETQYF. The DNA of the CDR3 is TGTGCCAGCAGCTTGGGGACTAGCGGGGGGGCCGGTCTGGAGACCCAGTACTTC.

The rearrangement links TRBV27 to TRBJ2-4, with D hard to call. The V end was cut by 4 bases, the J end by 1 base, with 17 bases between. The CDR3 length is 17 residues. Germline V gene lookup returns CDR1 MNHEY and CDR2 SMNVEV (reference sequence). The CDR3 here is CASSSTLLLGAKNIQYF. CDR3 coding DNA: TGTGCCAGCAGTTCGACCCTTCTGTTGGGGGCCAAAAACATTCAGTACTTC.

This clonotype has a handful of counts. V gene TRBV4-1 combines with J gene TRBJ2-1, with TRBD2 matching 16 bases. From germline, CDR1 is MGHRA and CDR2 YSYEKL. J gave up 0 bases and V 4 bases, and 3 bases lay outside the gene matches. The CDR3 totals 18 residues. CDR3 nucleotides: TGCGCCAGCAGCCCTGGGACTAGCGGGGGGGCCTCCTACAATGAGCAGTTCTTC. It yields the protein CASSPGTSGGASYNEQFF.